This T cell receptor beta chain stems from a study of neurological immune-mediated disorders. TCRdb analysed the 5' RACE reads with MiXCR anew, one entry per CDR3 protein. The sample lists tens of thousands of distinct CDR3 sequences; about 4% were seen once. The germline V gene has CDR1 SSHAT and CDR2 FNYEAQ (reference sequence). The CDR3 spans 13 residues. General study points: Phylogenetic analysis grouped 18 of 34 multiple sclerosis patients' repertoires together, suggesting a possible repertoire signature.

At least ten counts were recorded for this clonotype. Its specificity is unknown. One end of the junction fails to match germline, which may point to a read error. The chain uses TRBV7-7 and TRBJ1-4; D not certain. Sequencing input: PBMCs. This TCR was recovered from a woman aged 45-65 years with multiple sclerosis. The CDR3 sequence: CASSLAENEKLFF. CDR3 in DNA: TGTGCTAGCAGCTTGGCAGAGAATGAAAAACTGTTTTTT.